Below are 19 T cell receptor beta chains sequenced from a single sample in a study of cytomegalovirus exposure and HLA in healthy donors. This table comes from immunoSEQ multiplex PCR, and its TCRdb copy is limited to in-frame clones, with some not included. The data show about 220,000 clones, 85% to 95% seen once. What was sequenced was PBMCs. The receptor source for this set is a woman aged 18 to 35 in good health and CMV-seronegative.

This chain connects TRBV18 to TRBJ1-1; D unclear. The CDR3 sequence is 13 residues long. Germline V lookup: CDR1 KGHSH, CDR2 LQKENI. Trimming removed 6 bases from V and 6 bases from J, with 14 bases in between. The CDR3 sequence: CASSPPLFPEAFF. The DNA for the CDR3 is TGTGCCAGCTCCCCCCCGTTGTTTCCTGAAGCTTTCTTT.

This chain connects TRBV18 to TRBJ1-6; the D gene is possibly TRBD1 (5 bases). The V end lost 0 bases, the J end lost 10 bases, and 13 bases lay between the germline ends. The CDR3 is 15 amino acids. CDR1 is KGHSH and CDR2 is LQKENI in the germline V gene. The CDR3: CASSPPQGLGSPLHF. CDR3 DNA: TGTGCCAGCTCACCACCGCAGGGTCTTGGATCACCCCTCCACTTT. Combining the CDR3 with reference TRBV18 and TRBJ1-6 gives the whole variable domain NAGVMQNPRHLVRRRGQEARLRCSPMKGHSHVYWYRQLPEEGLKFMVYLQKENIIDESGMPKERFSAEFPKEGPSILRIQQVVRGDSAAYFCASSPPQGLGSPLHFGNGTRLTVT.

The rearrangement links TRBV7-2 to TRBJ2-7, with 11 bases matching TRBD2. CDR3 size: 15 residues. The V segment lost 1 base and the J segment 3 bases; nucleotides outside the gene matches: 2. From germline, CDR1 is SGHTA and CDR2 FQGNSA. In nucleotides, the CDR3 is TGTGCCAGCAGCTTAGGGACTAGCGGGTTCTACGAGCAGTACTTC. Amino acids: CASSLGTSGFYEQYF.

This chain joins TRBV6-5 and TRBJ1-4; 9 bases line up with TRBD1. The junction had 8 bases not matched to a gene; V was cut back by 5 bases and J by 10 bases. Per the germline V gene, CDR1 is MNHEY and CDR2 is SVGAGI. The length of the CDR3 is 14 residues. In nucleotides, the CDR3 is TGTGCCAGCAGTAGCGGACAGGGGATAGTAAAACTGTTTTTT. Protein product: CASSSGQGIVKLFF.

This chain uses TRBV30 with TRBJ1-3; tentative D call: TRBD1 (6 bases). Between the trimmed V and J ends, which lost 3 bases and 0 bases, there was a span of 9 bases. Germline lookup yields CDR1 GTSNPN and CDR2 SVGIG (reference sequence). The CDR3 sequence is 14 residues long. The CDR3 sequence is CAWSRDNSGNTIYF. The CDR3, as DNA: TGTGCCTGGAGCCGGGACAACTCTGGAAACACCATATATTTT.

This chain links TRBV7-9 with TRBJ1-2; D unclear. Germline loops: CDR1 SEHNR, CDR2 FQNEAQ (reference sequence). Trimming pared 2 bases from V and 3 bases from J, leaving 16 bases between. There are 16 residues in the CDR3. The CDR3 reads CASSLPSSDSHYGYTF. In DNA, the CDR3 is TGTGCCAGCAGCTTACCTAGCTCAGATTCGCACTATGGCTACACCTTC.

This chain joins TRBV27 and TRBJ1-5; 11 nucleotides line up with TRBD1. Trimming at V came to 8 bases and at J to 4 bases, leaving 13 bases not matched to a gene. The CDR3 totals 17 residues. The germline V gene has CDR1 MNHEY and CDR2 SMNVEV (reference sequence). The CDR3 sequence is CASQDRGPLNRNQPQHF. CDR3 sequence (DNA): TGTGCCAGCCAGGACAGGGGGCCCCTTAACCGTAATCAGCCCCAGCATTTT.

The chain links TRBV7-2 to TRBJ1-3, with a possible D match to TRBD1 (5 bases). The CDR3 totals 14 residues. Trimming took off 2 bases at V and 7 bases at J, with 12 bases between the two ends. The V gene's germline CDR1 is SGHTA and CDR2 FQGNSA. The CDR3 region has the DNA TGTGCCAGCAGCTTACTGGGGCCAGCTAACACCATATATTTT. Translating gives CASSLLGPANTIYF.

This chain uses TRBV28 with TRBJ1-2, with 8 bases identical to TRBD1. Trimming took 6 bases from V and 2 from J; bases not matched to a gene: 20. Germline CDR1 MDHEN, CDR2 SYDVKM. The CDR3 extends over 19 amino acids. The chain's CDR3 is CASSRDRRTGWGKNYGYTF. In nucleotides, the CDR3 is TGTGCCAGCAGCCGCGACCGGAGGACAGGGTGGGGGAAAAACTATGGCTACACCTTC.

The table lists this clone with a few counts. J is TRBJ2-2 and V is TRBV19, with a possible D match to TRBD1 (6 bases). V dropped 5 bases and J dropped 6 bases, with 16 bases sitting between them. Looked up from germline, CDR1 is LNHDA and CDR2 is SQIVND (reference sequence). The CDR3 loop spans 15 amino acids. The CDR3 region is CASSYGQRGAGELFF. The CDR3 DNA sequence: TGTGCCAGTAGTTACGGACAGCGCGGCGCCGGGGAGCTGTTTTTT.

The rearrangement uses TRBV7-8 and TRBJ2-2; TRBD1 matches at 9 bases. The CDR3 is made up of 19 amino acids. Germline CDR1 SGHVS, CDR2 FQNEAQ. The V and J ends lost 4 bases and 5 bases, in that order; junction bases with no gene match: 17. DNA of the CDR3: TGTGCCAGCAGCTCCACAGCAGATGGGACAGGGAGTTTTACCGGGGAGCTGTTTTTT. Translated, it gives CASSSTADGTGSFTGELFF.

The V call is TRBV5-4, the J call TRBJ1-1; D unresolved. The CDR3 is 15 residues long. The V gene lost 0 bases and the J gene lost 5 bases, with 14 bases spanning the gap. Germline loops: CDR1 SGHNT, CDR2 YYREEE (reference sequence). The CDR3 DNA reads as TGTGCCAGCAGCTTGGGGCAGGTGGGAGGGACTGAAGCTTTCTTT. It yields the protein CASSLGQVGGTEAFF.

The CDR3 is CASSVKSSGRVSSYNEQFF. As DNA, the CDR3 is TGTGCCAGCAGCGTCAAATCTAGCGGGAGGGTTAGCTCCTACAATGAGCAGTTCTTC. The V and J genes are TRBV11-2 and TRBJ2-1; the match to TRBD2 covers 12 bases. This CDR3 comprises 19 residues. Trimming took 5 bases from V and 0 from J; bases not matched to a gene: 11. Germline V lookup: CDR1 SGHAT, CDR2 FQNNGV.

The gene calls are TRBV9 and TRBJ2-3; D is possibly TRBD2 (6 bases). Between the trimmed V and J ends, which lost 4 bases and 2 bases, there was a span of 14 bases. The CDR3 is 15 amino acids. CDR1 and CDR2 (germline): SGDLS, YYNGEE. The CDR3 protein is CASSTRESHTDTQYF. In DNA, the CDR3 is TGTGCCAGCAGCACCCGGGAGTCACACACAGATACGCAGTATTTT.

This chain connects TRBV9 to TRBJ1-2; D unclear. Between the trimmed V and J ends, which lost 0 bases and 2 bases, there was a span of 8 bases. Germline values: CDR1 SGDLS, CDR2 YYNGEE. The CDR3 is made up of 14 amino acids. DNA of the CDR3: TGTGCCAGCAGCGTAGGCCGCGCCAACTATGGCTACACCTTC. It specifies CASSVGRANYGYTF.

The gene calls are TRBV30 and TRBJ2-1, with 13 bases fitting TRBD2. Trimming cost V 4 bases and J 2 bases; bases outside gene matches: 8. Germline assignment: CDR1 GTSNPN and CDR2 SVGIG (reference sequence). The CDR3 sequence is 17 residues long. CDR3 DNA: TGTGCCTGGATAACTAGCGGGAGGGCCGAGGCCTACAATGAGCAGTTCTTC. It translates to CAWITSGRAEAYNEQFF.

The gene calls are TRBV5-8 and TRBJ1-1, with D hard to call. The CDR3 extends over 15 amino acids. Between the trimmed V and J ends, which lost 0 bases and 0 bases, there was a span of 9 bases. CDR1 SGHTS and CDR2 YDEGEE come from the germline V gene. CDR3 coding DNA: TGTGCCAGCAGCTTGGCAGGATTCATGAACACTGAAGCTTTCTTT. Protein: CASSLAGFMNTEAFF.

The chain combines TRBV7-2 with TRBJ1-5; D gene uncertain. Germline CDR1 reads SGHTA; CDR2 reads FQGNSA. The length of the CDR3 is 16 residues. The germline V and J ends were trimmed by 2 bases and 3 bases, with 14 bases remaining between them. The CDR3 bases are TGTGCCAGCAGCTTACGGTCTACGGGTATCAATCAGCCCCAGCATTTT. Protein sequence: CASSLRSTGINQPQHF.

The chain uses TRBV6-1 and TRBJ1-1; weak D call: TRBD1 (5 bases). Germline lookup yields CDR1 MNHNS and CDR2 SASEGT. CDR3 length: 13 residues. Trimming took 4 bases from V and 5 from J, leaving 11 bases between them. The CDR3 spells CASSGRGVTEAFF. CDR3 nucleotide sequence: TGTGCCAGCAGTGGTAGGGGCGTAACTGAAGCTTTCTTT.